Shown below are 12 T cell receptor beta chains from a single sample sequenced in a study of T cell repertoires in cytomegalovirus infection. MiXCR, run by TCRdb on the reads, gives a single entry per CDR3 protein. The sample consists of a few hundred thousand distinct CDR3 sequences, around a quarter of them appearing once. No antigen is known for these receptors. This material consisted of cultured PBMCs, taken from culture after CMV antigen stimulation. The receptors were sampled from a human donor in good health (CMV status not recorded). Some clones in this sample may be carry-over from other donors' samples.

This sequence joins TRBV11-2 and TRBJ2-7; 8 bases are shared with TRBD2. CDR3 length: 15 amino acids. Losses at the gene ends were 5 bases for V and 6 bases for J; bases not matched to a gene: 12. From germline, CDR1 is SGHAT and CDR2 FQNNGV. Here the CDR3 reads CASSRLGSGGGEQYF. The CDR3 region has the DNA TGTGCCAGCAGCCGTCTTGGATCGGGGGGGGGCGAGCAGTACTTC.

This clonotype appeared many times. The CDR3 ends on some other residue instead of the conserved phenylalanine or tryptophan, so this is likely a read error. The DNA is left out, because the CDR3 cannot be placed on it with certainty; the CDR3 is given as TCRdb lists it. The V call is TRBV11-3, the J call TRBJ2-3; TRBD1, the table's D call, lacks a check against the DNA. The CDR3 adds up to 12 amino acids, both ends counted. Germline V gene sequence: CDR1 SGHNT, CDR2 YENEEA. The CDR3 reads CASSLDQGRLIV.

J is TRBJ2-3 and V is TRBV28; 12 nucleotides agree with TRBD2. Trimming took 4 bases from V and 3 from J; bases not matched to a gene: 8. The CDR3 length is 17 residues. Germline V gene lookup returns CDR1 MDHEN and CDR2 SYDVKM. The DNA of the CDR3 is TGTGCCAGCAGTTCTAGCGGGAGGGCCTTGGGTACAGATACGCAGTATTTT. It is translated as CASSSSGRALGTDTQYF. The full variable domain, with the rest looked up from reference TRBV28 and TRBJ2-3, is DVKVTQSSRYLVKRTGEKVFLECVQDMDHENMFWYRQDPGLGLRLIYFSYDVKMKEKGDIPEGYSVSREKKERFSLILESASTNQTSMYLCASSSSGRALGTDTQYFGPGTRLTVL.

The chain carries TRBV20-1 and TRBJ1-3; a possible D gene is TRBD1 (5 bases). Trimming took 0 bases from V and 4 from J, leaving 10 bases between them. The CDR3 has 14 amino acids. Germline V gene lookup returns CDR1 DFQATT and CDR2 SNEGSKA (reference sequence). CDR3 coding DNA: TGCAGTGCTAGAGATCCAGGGTACGGAAACACCATATATTTT. It yields the protein CSARDPGYGNTIYF.

This clonotype was observed a handful of times. The chain joins TRBV12-3 or TRBV12-4 to TRBJ1-6; D is undetermined. The V end was cut by 6 bases, the J end by 5 bases, with 17 bases between. The CDR3 loop spans 16 amino acids. CDR3: CASRPTSTPNNSPLHF. In DNA, the CDR3 is TGTGCCAGCAGACCCACTTCGACACCAAATAATTCACCCCTCCACTTT.

The CDR3 region is CASSQDSGNRYNEQFF. Here the CDR3 DNA reads TGCGCCAGCAGCCAAGACAGCGGAAACCGCTACAATGAGCAGTTCTTC. The J gene is TRBJ2-1, the V gene TRBV4-3; D is perhaps TRBD2 (5 bases). The CDR3 spans 16 residues. Trimming removed 0 bases at V and 3 bases at J, with 12 bases between. The germline gives CDR1 LGHNA, CDR2 YSLEER.

This clonotype was found a few times. V usage is TRBV4-1 and J usage is TRBJ2-2, with D unresolved. The CDR3 is 13 residues long. The germline V gene encodes CDR1 MGHRA and CDR2 YSYEKL. V lost 0 bases and J lost 6, with 5 bases in between. CDR3 coding DNA: TGCGCCAGCAGCCAAGAAAGGGCCGGGGAGCTGTTTTTT. Residues: CASSQERAGELFF.

This clonotype was detected only a few times. The chain couples TRBV5-1 to TRBJ2-2, with 7 bases identical to TRBD2. Germline V CDR1 and CDR2: SGHRS, YFSETQ. With 1 base clipped from V and 4 bases from J, the junction kept 4 bases outside the gene matches. The CDR3 runs to 15 residues. The CDR3 is CASSLQLAGTGELFF. DNA for the CDR3: TGCGCCAGCAGCTTGCAGTTAGCGGGCACCGGGGAGCTGTTTTTT.

This clonotype was detected many times. V is TRBV7-2 and J is TRBJ2-1; D may be TRBD2 (5 bases). The V end was cut by 1 base, the J end by 0 bases, with 16 bases between. The CDR3 covers 18 residues. Germline V CDR1 and CDR2: SGHTA, FQGNSA. The CDR3: CASSLVVLAEYSYNEQFF. CDR3 in DNA: TGTGCCAGCAGCTTAGTAGTCCTAGCTGAATACTCCTACAATGAGCAGTTCTTC.

This clonotype was recorded a few times. The J gene is TRBJ2-5, the V gene TRBV25-1, with TRBD1 matching 7 bases. The CDR3 has 14 amino acids. V lost 4 bases and J lost 4; bases outside the gene matches: 6. CDR1 and CDR2 (germline): MGHDK, SYGVNS. CDR3 amino acids: CASSAISGGETQYF. CDR3 bases: TGTGCCAGCAGTGCAATATCAGGGGGAGAGACCCAGTACTTC.

In its sample, this clonotype was seen many times. The gene calls are TRBV5-1 and TRBJ1-1, with 8 nucleotides matching TRBD1. Germline V gene data show CDR1 as SGHRS and CDR2 as YFSETQ. The length of the CDR3 is 16 residues. The J segment lost 0 bases and the V segment lost 2 bases, leaving 6 bases of the junction unmatched. The CDR3 spells CASSFIGQGMNTEAFF. CDR3 in DNA: TGCGCCAGCAGCTTTATTGGACAGGGTATGAACACTGAAGCTTTCTTT.

This chain links TRBV20-1 with TRBJ2-5; 11 bases fit TRBD2. Per the germline V gene, CDR1 is DFQATT and CDR2 is SNEGSKA (reference sequence). V was clipped by 6 bases and J by 2 bases; unmatched bases: 8. The CDR3 consists of 15 residues. CDR3 residues: CSAIRASGRQETQYF. The CDR3 bases are TGCAGTGCGATAAGGGCTAGCGGGAGGCAAGAGACCCAGTACTTC.